The next 19 T cell receptor beta chains were all read from a single sample in a study of blood T cell repertoires in COVID-19. TCRdb's table, derived via immunoSEQ multiplex PCR, lists solely in-frame clones and lacks some. The data show 85,000 to 130,000 clones, 70% to 90% seen once. Material: peripheral blood. The receptors here all came from a woman aged 60-75 years with acute or convalescent COVID-19.

V gene TRBV5-1 combines with J gene TRBJ1-6; TRBD1 is a possible D gene (5 bases). Trimming removed 0 bases from V and 4 bases from J, with 11 bases in between. This CDR3 is 16 amino acids long. The V gene's germline CDR1 is SGHRS and CDR2 YFSETQ. The CDR3: CASSLDGHTYNSPLHF. CDR3 bases: TGCGCCAGCAGCTTGGATGGACATACGTATAATTCACCCCTCCACTTT.

The genes are TRBV7-3 and TRBJ2-1; weak D call: TRBD2 (5 bases). CDR3 length equals 16 residues. Germline assignment: CDR1 SGHTA and CDR2 FQGTGA. Trimming removed 4 bases from V and 7 bases from J, with 20 bases in between. The chain's CDR3 is CASSYGPGSLGNEQFF. CDR3 sequence (DNA): TGTGCCAGCAGCTACGGACCGGGGAGCTTGGGGAATGAGCAGTTCTTC. Variable domain in full (rest from reference TRBV7-3 and TRBJ2-1): GAGVSQTPSNKVTEKGKYVELRCDPISGHTALYWYRQSLGQGPEFLIYFQGTGAADDSGLPNDRFFAVRPEGSVSTLKIQRTERGDSAVYLCASSYGPGSLGNEQFFGPGTRLTVL.

CDR3 region: CATSDFQGPGMRYTF. For the CDR3, the DNA is TGTGCCACCAGTGATTTCCAGGGGCCAGGAATGCGGTACACCTTC. The V and J genes are TRBV24-1 and TRBJ1-2; a weak D match, TRBD1 (6 bases). Trimming left V 1 base short and J 11 bases short, with 19 bases between. The germline CDR1 and CDR2 sequences are KGHDR and SFDVKD. The CDR3 is 15 amino acids.

V usage is TRBV9 and J usage is TRBJ2-7; 8 positions agree with TRBD2. The CDR3 covers 15 residues. Germline V gene sequence: CDR1 SGDLS, CDR2 YYNGEE. The J segment lost 3 bases and the V segment lost 3 bases, leaving 8 bases of the junction unmatched. CDR3 DNA sequence: TGTGCCAGCAGCGAGGGAGCGGGGGCAGGCTACGAGCAGTACTTC. Its protein product is CASSEGAGAGYEQYF.

The chain employs TRBV3-1 (or the pseudogene TRBV3-2) and TRBJ2-5; D unresolved. Germline-derived CDR1 and CDR2 are LGHDT and YNNKEL (reference sequence). The CDR3 has 11 residues. Trimming took off 5 bases at V and 5 bases at J, with 6 bases between the two ends. CDR3 protein: CASSSGETQYF. The CDR3 nucleotides read TGTGCCAGCAGCTCCGGTGAGACCCAGTACTTC.

This clone was seen a single time. The V gene is TRBV9, the J gene TRBJ2-7; D might be TRBD1 (6 bases). The CDR3 totals 15 residues. V was clipped by 0 bases and J by 2 bases, with 12 bases between them. Germline CDR1 is SGDLS and CDR2 is YYNGEE. This chain's CDR3 is CASSVGGQGPYEQYF. CDR3 coding DNA: TGTGCCAGCAGCGTAGGAGGCCAGGGGCCCTACGAGCAGTACTTC.

This clone has just one count. J is TRBJ2-7 and V is TRBV3-1 (or the pseudogene TRBV3-2), with TRBD2 as a possible D gene (6 bases). The CDR3 is 13 amino acids. In germline, CDR1 is LGHDT, CDR2 YNNKEL (reference sequence). The V end was cut by 2 bases, the J end by 3 bases, with 8 bases between. The CDR3 nucleotides read TGTGCCAGCAGCCAAATGGGGGGCTACGAGCAGTACGTC. Translated: CASSQMGGYEQYV.

The chain employs TRBV25-1 and TRBJ2-1; maybe TRBD2 (6 bases). Trimming stripped 8 bases from V and 6 bases from J, with 17 bases between. The CDR3 consists of 14 residues. Germline lookup yields CDR1 MGHDK and CDR2 SYGVNS. The CDR3 loop is CASVRDSPLNEQFF. The CDR3 DNA follows: TGTGCCAGCGTACGGGACTCCCCTCTCAATGAGCAGTTCTTC.

The V and J genes are TRBV20-1 and TRBJ1-5; D uncertain. The CDR3 consists of 12 residues. Germline loops: CDR1 DFQATT, CDR2 SNEGSKA (reference sequence). V dropped 4 bases and J dropped 5 bases, with 9 bases sitting between them. CDR3 bases: TGCAGTGCTATTGAGAGCGATCAGCCCCAGCATTTT. Its translation: CSAIESDQPQHF.

The chain combines TRBV27 with TRBJ2-3; 9 nucleotides agree with TRBD2. The CDR3 loop spans 16 amino acids. The V segment lost 4 bases and the J segment 7 bases; nucleotides outside the gene matches: 12. Germline assignment: CDR1 MNHEY and CDR2 SMNVEV (reference sequence). The CDR3 region is CASSSSAVAGVNTQYF. The CDR3 nucleotides read TGTGCCAGCAGTTCCTCCGCGGTAGCGGGAGTCAATACGCAGTATTTT.

CDR3 nucleotides: TGTGCCAGTAGTAGGGACGGGAGGGTATACGAGCAGTACTTC. It yields the protein CASSRDGRVYEQYF. The chain couples TRBV19 to TRBJ2-7, with 8 bases fitting TRBD2. Unmatched junction bases numbered 6, after V lost 4 bases and J lost 4 bases. The CDR3 is made up of 14 amino acids. Germline CDR1 is LNHDA and CDR2 is SQIVND (reference sequence).

This clone was seen only a few times. This chain connects TRBV5-1 to TRBJ1-2; D gene uncertain. CDR3 length: 13 amino acids. The V gene's germline CDR1 is SGHRS and CDR2 YFSETQ. Deletions cut 3 bases from V and 2 bases from J, with 8 bases between. The CDR3 DNA is TGCGCCAGCAGCTCAGGCCCCAACTATGGCTACACCTTC. It specifies CASSSGPNYGYTF.

The count of this clone is one. The genes are TRBV4-1 and TRBJ2-1, with a possible D match to TRBD2 (6 bases). V gave up 5 bases and J gave up 0 bases, with 20 bases separating them. The CDR3 totals 18 residues. In germline, CDR1 is MGHRA, CDR2 YSYEKL. The CDR3 bases are TGCGCCAGCAGCACACGAGGGGCGGGATCGAGCTCCTACAATGAGCAGTTCTTC. Protein product: CASSTRGAGSSSYNEQFF.

This clone was observed a handful of times. In DNA form, the CDR3 reads TGCGCCAGCAGCTTGGACCGGGACAGGGTTCTACCCCTCCACTTT. It translates to CASSLDRDRVLPLHF. The chain joins TRBV5-1 to TRBJ1-6; 9 nucleotides line up with TRBD1. This CDR3 contains 15 residues. In germline, CDR1 is SGHRS, CDR2 YFSETQ. Losses at the gene ends were 0 bases for V and 12 bases for J; bases not matched to a gene: 7.

In nucleotides, the CDR3 is TGTGCCAGCAGCTCCAGACAGGGTGGGACTGAAGCTTTCTTT. It translates to CASSSRQGGTEAFF. The chain recombines TRBV7-8 with TRBJ1-1, with 7 bases that match TRBD1. Germline loops: CDR1 SGHVS, CDR2 FQNEAQ. The ends lost 4 bases at V and 5 bases at J; junction bases unmatched: 7. This CDR3 has 14 amino acids.

The V call is TRBV6-6, the J call TRBJ1-1; a weak D match, TRBD1 (5 bases). Trimming pared 2 bases from V and 4 bases from J, leaving 11 bases between. The CDR3 is 14 amino acids. Germline values: CDR1 MNHNY, CDR2 SVGAGI (reference sequence). The CDR3 sequence: CASSYAPQGTEAFF. The CDR3 DNA sequence: TGTGCCAGCAGTTACGCCCCCCAGGGCACTGAAGCTTTCTTT.

The chain has TRBV30 and TRBJ2-6, with a tentative D call TRBD1 (5 bases). Germline loops: CDR1 GTSNPN, CDR2 SVGIG (reference sequence). Trimming removed 2 bases from V and 0 bases from J, with 11 bases in between. The CDR3 loop spans 16 amino acids. CDR3 in amino acids: CAWSSQGSSGANVLTF. DNA for the CDR3: TGTGCCTGGAGTAGTCAGGGAAGCTCTGGGGCCAACGTCCTGACTTTC.

This clone was seen once. The V gene is TRBV9, the J gene TRBJ1-2, with D possibly matching TRBD1 (6 bases). The V and J ends lost 2 bases and 6 bases respectively, with 11 bases between them. The CDR3 loop spans 13 amino acids. In germline, CDR1 is SGDLS, CDR2 YYNGEE. CDR3 sequence: CASSVPGENGYTF. In DNA form, the CDR3 reads TGTGCCAGCAGCGTTCCAGGGGAAAATGGCTACACCTTC.

The chain employs TRBV2 and TRBJ1-1, with D unclear. Trimming took 4 bases from V and 0 from J, leaving 9 bases between them. CDR1 is SNHLY and CDR2 is FYNNEI in the germline V gene. This CDR3 has 14 amino acids. CDR3 DNA sequence: TGTGCCAGCAGTGCAGTCCCAATGAACACTGAAGCTTTCTTT. This encodes CASSAVPMNTEAFF.